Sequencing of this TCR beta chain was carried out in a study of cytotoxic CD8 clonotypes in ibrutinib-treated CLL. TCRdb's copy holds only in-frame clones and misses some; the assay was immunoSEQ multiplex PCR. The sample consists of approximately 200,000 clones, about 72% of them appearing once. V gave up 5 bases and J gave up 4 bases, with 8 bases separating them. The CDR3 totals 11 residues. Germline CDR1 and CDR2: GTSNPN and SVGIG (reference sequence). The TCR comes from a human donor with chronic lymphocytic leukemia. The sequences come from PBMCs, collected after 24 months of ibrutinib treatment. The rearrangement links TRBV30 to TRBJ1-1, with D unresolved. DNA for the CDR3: TGTGCCTGGGTACTGGGCACTGAAGCTTTCTTT. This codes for CAWVLGTEAFF.